This T cell receptor beta chain was obtained from a study of T cell repertoires in cytomegalovirus infection. Turning to the study itself: From public TCR beta signatures came an indication of both CMV infection and matching HLA type. Study-level points and caveats: Cumulative public TCR beta family frequency identified carriers of CMV plus the relevant HLA.

The CDR3 contains 15 residues. Germline lookup yields CDR1 SGHTA and CDR2 FQGNSA. V dropped 0 bases and J dropped 0 bases, with 8 bases sitting between them. TCRdb re-analysed the reads in MiXCR, keeping a single row per CDR3 protein. This table has some 560,000 distinct CDR3 sequences, over 35% appearing once. This clonotype was observed a handful of times. The target antigen is unknown. The rearrangement joins TRBV7-2 to TRBJ1-1; a weak D match, TRBD1 (6 bases). The specimen was cultured PBMCs, collected from culture after CMV antigen stimulation. The clonotype was recovered from a human donor in good health (CMV status not recorded). Some clones in this sample may be carry-over from other donors' samples. CDR3 sequence reads: CASSLAGHMNTEAFF. In nucleotides, the CDR3 is TGTGCCAGCAGCTTAGCGGGACACATGAACACTGAAGCTTTCTTT.